The entry below describes one TCR beta chain. The target antigen is unknown. This specimen comes from a study of T cells expressing NK-cell markers. TCRdb reprocessed the 5' RACE reads; each CDR3 protein has one entry and no DNA is given. The sample's table shows a few hundred thousand distinct CDR3 sequences. This CDR3 is built from 14 residues. The germline V gene has CDR1 SGHRS and CDR2 YFSETQ. Study-wide points: These clonotypes additionally ranked first within the CD3+CD56-NKG2C+ fraction of four donors.

Material: blood T cells: a sorted CD56 or NKG2C T cell subset, CD4+ or CD8+ T cells, or bulk PBMC T cells (not recorded which). The source is a woman between 45 and 65 years old in good health. The V and J genes are TRBV5-1 and TRBJ2-1. CDR3 sequence: CASSLMWRVNEQFF.